A single sample gave rise to the 29 T cell receptor beta chains below, sequenced in a study of blood T cells in healthy people across ages. Together with a sample-barcoded 5' primer, a J-beta primer mix was included in a second PCR lasting 7 to 11 cycles. TCRdb reprocessed the 5' RACE reads via MiXCR and lists one record per CDR3 protein. The table has 1.4 million to 1.5 million distinct CDR3 sequences, about 43% seen once. Input material: blood. These receptors originate from a woman between 18 and 29 years old in good health.

The chain has TRBV30 and TRBJ2-1; 11 nucleotides align to TRBD1. Germline V CDR1 and CDR2: GTSNPN, SVGIG (reference sequence). V gave up 7 bases and J gave up 6 bases; unmatched junction bases: 5. CDR3 length equals 13 residues. This CDR3 reads CALPGTGGNEQFF. CDR3 bases: TGTGCCTTACCAGGGACAGGGGGCAATGAGCAGTTCTTC.

The chain recombines TRBV6-1 with TRBJ1-5; D is possibly TRBD1 (5 bases). Germline CDR1 reads MNHNS; CDR2 reads SASEGT. Trimming took off 0 bases at V and 7 bases at J, with 10 bases between the two ends. CDR3 length: 14 amino acids. As DNA, the CDR3 is TGTGCCAGCAGTGAAGCTGGGGGGAGCCAGCCCCAGCATTTT. Protein: CASSEAGGSQPQHF.

This clonotype was detected only a few times. The chain is built from TRBV5-5 and TRBJ1-2, with 7 bases identical to TRBD1. Losses at the gene ends were 4 bases for V and 3 bases for J; bases not matched to a gene: 12. Germline loops: CDR1 SGHKS, CDR2 YYEKEE (reference sequence). This CDR3 has 16 amino acids. The CDR3 DNA reads TGTGCCAGCAGCACCTCACCCCGGGGGACAGACTATGGCTACACCTTC. Translated: CASSTSPRGTDYGYTF.

This clonotype has only a few counts. CDR3 in amino acids: CASSYGSAFDEQYF. The CDR3 region has the DNA TGTGCCAGCAGCTACGGATCGGCCTTTGACGAGCAGTACTTC. This chain connects TRBV11-2 to TRBJ2-7; D unclear. The CDR3 has 14 residues. V lost 4 bases and J 5 bases, leaving 15 bases between the germline ends. The V gene's germline CDR1 is SGHAT and CDR2 FQNNGV.

This clonotype was counted a few times. This chain uses TRBV10-3 with TRBJ1-5; D is perhaps TRBD1 (5 bases). Germline V gene sequence: CDR1 ENHRY, CDR2 SYGVKD. This CDR3 has 14 residues. Trimming stripped 4 bases from V and 3 bases from J, with 10 bases between. The CDR3 region has the DNA TGTGCCATCAGTGGGTTTGGGACCAATCAGCCCCAGCATTTT. This codes for CAISGFGTNQPQHF.

The rearrangement links TRBV10-3 to TRBJ2-7; D may be TRBD2 (6 bases). The germline V gene has CDR1 ENHRY and CDR2 SYGVKD. The V end was cut by 0 bases, the J end by 1 base, with 13 bases between. CDR3 length: 16 amino acids. CDR3 sequence reads: CAISESRGGASYEQYF. The CDR3 region has the DNA TGTGCCATCAGTGAGTCCCGCGGCGGGGCTTCCTACGAGCAGTACTTC.

This clonotype was detected only a few times. V and J are TRBV24-1 and TRBJ2-3; 11 bases fit TRBD2. The length of the CDR3 is 17 residues. The J segment lost 4 bases and the V segment lost 4 bases, leaving 9 bases of the junction unmatched. Germline CDR1 and CDR2: KGHDR and SFDVKD. The CDR3 nucleotides read TGTGCCACCAGTGACCTTGGGACTAGCGGACCTCCAGATACGCAGTATTTT. Translated, it gives CATSDLGTSGPPDTQYF.

The genes are TRBV28 and TRBJ2-5; 8 bases line up with TRBD2. V lost 2 bases to trimming and J lost 11 bases; unmatched junction nucleotides: 4. This CDR3 is built from 12 residues. Germline V lookup: CDR1 MDHEN, CDR2 SYDVKM. The CDR3: CASSLHGREQYF. The DNA for the CDR3 is TGTGCCAGCAGTTTACACGGGAGGGAGCAGTACTTC.

The chain carries TRBV6-5 and TRBJ1-1; 8 nucleotides agree with TRBD1. Germline assignment: CDR1 MNHEY and CDR2 SVGAGI. V shed 7 bases and J 4 bases; nucleotides not matched to a gene: 5. This CDR3 contains 13 residues. The CDR3 DNA reads TGTGCCAGCAAAACAACAGGGGGCACTGAAGCTTTCTTT. Protein: CASKTTGGTEAFF.

This rearrangement joins TRBV6-2 or TRBV6-3 to TRBJ2-3; 7 positions agree with TRBD2. The V and J ends lost 7 bases and 2 bases, in that order; junction bases with no gene match: 3. CDR3 length: 13 residues. Germline values: CDR1 MNHEY, CDR2 SVGEGT. CDR3 residues: CASIRGDTDTQYF. In nucleotides, the CDR3 is TGTGCCAGCATTCGGGGGGACACAGATACGCAGTATTTT.

This chain joins TRBV5-4 and TRBJ2-2, with TRBD1 identical over 7 bases. The CDR3 has 15 residues. Germline CDR1 SGHNT, CDR2 YYREEE (reference sequence). V gave up 3 bases and J gave up 4 bases; unmatched junction bases: 6. The CDR3 loop is CASSSGTELTGELFF. CDR3 in DNA: TGTGCCAGCAGCTCCGGGACAGAACTCACCGGGGAGCTGTTTTTT.

The chain carries TRBV21-1 and TRBJ2-2; no check of the table's D call, TRBD2, against the DNA was made. TRBV21-1 is marked as a pseudogene. The CDR3 covers 15 residues. The CDR3 DNA is TGTGCCAGCAGCGGACTAGCGGGAGGGTCCGGGGAGCTGTTTTTT. Its protein product is CASSGLAGGSGELFF.

This clonotype was seen a few times. The chain employs TRBV20-1 and TRBJ2-7, with TRBD1 identical over 9 bases. The CDR3 consists of 16 residues. From germline, CDR1 is DFQATT and CDR2 SNEGSKA (reference sequence). V lost 1 base, J lost 3 bases, and 10 bases stayed unmatched. The CDR3 DNA is TGCAGTGCTAGAGTTACAATCGGGACAGGGAGCTACGAGCAGTACTTC. Encoded protein: CSARVTIGTGSYEQYF.

The chain links TRBV7-2 to TRBJ1-1; D is undetermined. The V end lost 2 bases, the J end lost 1 base, and 5 bases lay between the germline ends. Germline V gives CDR1 SGHTA, CDR2 FQGNSA. The CDR3 loop spans 13 amino acids. As DNA, the CDR3 is TGTGCCAGCAGCTTATTCGAGAACACTGAAGCTTTCTTT. It specifies CASSLFENTEAFF.

The gene calls are TRBV29-1 and TRBJ2-1, with 9 bases fitting TRBD1. Near its end, the DNA agrees better with TRBJ2-7, so the J call may be wrong. The germline V gene encodes CDR1 SQVTM and CDR2 ANQGSEA. This CDR3 contains 16 residues. CDR3 protein: CSVEETRDRAYNEQYF. CDR3 nucleotides: TGCAGCGTTGAAGAGACCCGGGACAGGGCCTACAATGAGCAGTACTTC.

This clonotype was counted a few times. The chain recombines TRBV7-2 with TRBJ2-1; possibly TRBD1 for D (6 bases). Trimming left V 2 bases short and J 7 bases short, with 24 bases between. There are 18 residues in the CDR3. Germline V gene lookup returns CDR1 SGHTA and CDR2 FQGNSA. Here the CDR3 reads CASSLQRTTLIGTNEQFF. DNA of the CDR3: TGTGCCAGCAGCTTACAAAGGACCACATTGATCGGGACAAATGAGCAGTTCTTC.

Notes on this clonotype: Germline and junction disagree at one end, which may indicate a read error. The chain carries TRBV7-7 and TRBJ2-5; 7 bases are shared with TRBD1. This CDR3 spans 14 amino acids. Looked up from germline, CDR1 is SSHAT and CDR2 is FNYEAQ (reference sequence). CDR3 coding DNA: TGTGCTAGCAGCCCGACAGGGTTTCGGGAGACCCAGTACTTC. Translating gives CASSPTGFRETQYF.

The rearrangement uses TRBV27 and TRBJ2-7; 7 nucleotides line up with TRBD2. The ends lost 4 bases at V and 2 bases at J; junction bases unmatched: 11. This CDR3 is 16 amino acids long. Germline V gene lookup returns CDR1 MNHEY and CDR2 SMNVEV (reference sequence). The CDR3 protein is CASSSNLAALTYEQYF. Here the CDR3 DNA reads TGTGCCAGCAGTTCAAATCTAGCGGCGCTCACCTACGAGCAGTACTTC.

The rearrangement links TRBV7-2 to TRBJ2-7; D unresolved. The germline gives CDR1 SGHTA, CDR2 FQGNSA. The CDR3 is 14 residues long. V was trimmed by 1 base and J by 3 bases, leaving 10 bases between them. CDR3 loop: CASSLEVGYYEQYF. The CDR3 DNA reads TGTGCCAGCAGCTTAGAGGTAGGGTACTACGAGCAGTACTTC.

This clonotype was observed at least ten times. The chain combines TRBV25-1 with TRBJ1-2; D ambiguous. V was cut by 5 bases and J by 5 bases, with 12 bases left in between. CDR3 length: 13 amino acids. Germline values: CDR1 MGHDK, CDR2 SYGVNS. CDR3 residues: CASSFAEKYGYTF. CDR3 coding DNA: TGTGCCAGCAGTTTTGCGGAGAAATATGGCTACACCTTC.

This clonotype has only a few counts. This chain connects TRBV6-6 to TRBJ2-4; D may correspond to TRBD1 or TRBD2 (5 bases each). The end of the DNA fits TRBJ2-7 better, so the J call may be wrong. CDR1 and CDR2 (germline): MNHNY, SVGAGI (reference sequence). The length of the CDR3 is 13 residues. The CDR3 protein is CASSWGPNYEQYF. In DNA form, the CDR3 reads TGTGCCAGCAGTTGGGGACCTAACTACGAGCAGTACTTC.

The V gene is TRBV19, the J gene TRBJ2-7; no firm D call. The CDR3 has 14 residues. Per germline, CDR1 LNHDA and CDR2 SQIVND (reference sequence). V lost 3 bases to trimming and J lost 0 bases, with 9 bases between them. The CDR3 is CASSIGGPSYEQYF. CDR3 bases: TGTGCCAGTAGTATTGGCGGACCCTCCTACGAGCAGTACTTC.

This clonotype was seen once. This chain links TRBV6-1 with TRBJ1-2, with no clear D. V was pared by 1 base and J by 4 bases, with 13 bases between. Germline CDR1 MNHNS, CDR2 SASEGT. The CDR3 extends over 15 amino acids. In DNA, the CDR3 is TGTGCCAGCAGTGAAGATATGCTCTTGGCCTATGGCTACACCTTC. This translates into CASSEDMLLAYGYTF.

The CDR3 DNA reads as TGTGCCAGCAACCGGGGACAGGGGATAGATACGCAGTATTTT. Protein: CASNRGQGIDTQYF. The chain has TRBV6-6 and TRBJ2-3, with 10 nucleotides matching TRBD1. The germline V gene has CDR1 MNHNY and CDR2 SVGAGI (reference sequence). This CDR3 comprises 14 residues. With V trimmed by 7 bases and J by 5 bases, 6 bases remained unmatched.

This clonotype appeared a few times. CDR3 in amino acids: CASIPSGLGGLNSADTQYF. The CDR3 nucleotides are TGTGCCAGCATCCCCTCTGGGCTGGGAGGACTAAATTCGGCAGATACGCAGTATTTT. V usage is TRBV27 and J usage is TRBJ2-3, with a tentative D call TRBD2 (6 bases). V gave up 7 bases and J gave up 4 bases, with 30 bases separating them. The CDR3 is 19 amino acids. The germline CDR1 and CDR2 sequences are MNHEY and SMNVEV (reference sequence).

A single count supports this clonotype. The chain uses TRBV20-1 and TRBJ1-6, with a possible D match to TRBD1 (5 bases). Germline CDR1 and CDR2: DFQATT and SNEGSKA (reference sequence). The CDR3 is made up of 15 amino acids. The ends were cut back, 5 bases at V and 6 bases at J, with 17 bases in the middle. The CDR3 is CSAALQGSGNSPLHF. The CDR3 DNA reads TGCAGTGCTGCCCTCCAGGGATCTGGTAATTCACCCCTCCACTTT.

V usage is TRBV4-1 and J usage is TRBJ1-2; perhaps TRBD1 as D (5 bases). CDR1 is MGHRA, CDR2 YSYEKL, per germline. The CDR3 is made up of 17 amino acids. Between the trimmed V and J ends, which lost 0 bases and 5 bases, there was a span of 19 bases. The CDR3 protein is CASSQEALPGTVYGYTF. CDR3 nucleotides: TGCGCCAGCAGCCAAGAGGCGCTGCCTGGGACTGTTTATGGCTACACCTTC.

With regard to this clonotype: One junction end disagrees with the germline gene, perhaps due to a read error. The V and J genes are TRBV3-1 and TRBJ2-3; D is unclear. Germline V gives CDR1 LGHDT, CDR2 YNNKEL (reference sequence). CDR3 length: 15 amino acids. CDR3 sequence: CASSQSGGFTDTQYF. The CDR3 DNA sequence: TGTGCCAGCAGCCAATCAGGCGGCTTCACAGACACGCAGTATTTT.

The J gene is TRBJ2-1, the V gene TRBV7-2; 9 nucleotides match TRBD1. Germline V gene data show CDR1 as SGHTA and CDR2 as FQGNSA. V shed 3 bases and J 3 bases; nucleotides not matched to a gene: 3. There are 15 residues in the CDR3. CDR3 sequence reads: CASSLRQGGYNEQFF. Here the CDR3 DNA reads TGTGCCAGCAGCTTGAGACAGGGGGGCTACAATGAGCAGTTCTTC.